This T cell receptor (beta chain) came from a study of graft-versus-host responses after intestinal transplantation. Across the study: Tacrolimus and steroids were given for two to four years to all recipients after anti-thymocyte globulin induction.

As concerns this clone: Its antigen remains unidentified.

The data were produced by immunoSEQ multiplex PCR, yet TCRdb's version contains in-frame clones alone and is incomplete. Of fewer than 100,000 clones listed, more than 70% were seen once; the top ten hold roughly 1.4%. Study-wide points: Circulating GvH clones peaking coincided with falling HvG clones soon after transplant.

Germline CDR1 SGDLS, CDR2 YYNGEE. Between the trimmed V and J ends, which lost 0 bases and 3 bases, there was a span of 3 bases. The CDR3 length is 12 residues. Sample: PBMCs, taken 255 days after intestinal transplant. The chain has TRBV9 and TRBJ1-1; D gene unclear. The sequence derives from a human patient who received an intestinal transplant, so some T cells may come from the graft donor. This chain's CDR3 is CASSVDHTEAFF. CDR3 DNA: TGTGCCAGCAGCGTAGACCACACTGAAGCTTTCTTT. Full variable domain (missing parts from reference TRBV9 and TRBJ1-1): DSGVTQTPKHLITATGQRVTLRCSPRSGDLSVYWYQQSLDQGLQFLIQYYNGEERAKGNILERFSAQQFPDLHSELNLSSLELGDSALYFCASSVDHTEAFFGQGTRLTVV.